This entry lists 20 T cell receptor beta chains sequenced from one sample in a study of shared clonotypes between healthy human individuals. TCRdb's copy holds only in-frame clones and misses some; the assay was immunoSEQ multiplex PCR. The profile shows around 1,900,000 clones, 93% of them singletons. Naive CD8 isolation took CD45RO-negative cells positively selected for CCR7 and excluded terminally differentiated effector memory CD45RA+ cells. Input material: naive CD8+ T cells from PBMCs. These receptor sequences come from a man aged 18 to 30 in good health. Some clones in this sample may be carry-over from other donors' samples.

This chain's CDR3 is CASRRGWRETQYF. The CDR3 DNA sequence: TGTGCCAGCAGAAGAGGGTGGCGGGAGACCCAGTACTTC. This rearrangement joins TRBV27 to TRBJ2-5; D is possibly TRBD2 (5 bases). The V gene lost 6 bases and the J gene lost 5 bases, with 13 bases spanning the gap. The CDR3 is 13 residues long. CDR1 and CDR2 from the germline V gene are MNHEY and SMNVEV (reference sequence).

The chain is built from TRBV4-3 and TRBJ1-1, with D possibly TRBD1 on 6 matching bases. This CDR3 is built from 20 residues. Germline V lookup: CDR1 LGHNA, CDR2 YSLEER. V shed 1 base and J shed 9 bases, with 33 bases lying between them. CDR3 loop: CASSQVRGGEDSELFPQAFF. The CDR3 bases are TGCGCCAGCAGCCAAGTTAGGGGGGGGGAGGACAGTGAGCTTTTTCCTCAAGCTTTCTTT.

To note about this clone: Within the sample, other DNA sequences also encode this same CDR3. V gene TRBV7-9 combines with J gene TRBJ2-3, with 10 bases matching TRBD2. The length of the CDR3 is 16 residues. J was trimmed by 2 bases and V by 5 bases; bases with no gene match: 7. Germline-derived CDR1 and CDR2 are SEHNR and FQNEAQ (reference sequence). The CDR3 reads CASSLRLAGVTDTQYF. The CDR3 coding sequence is TGTGCCAGCAGCCTCCGACTAGCGGGCGTCACAGATACGCAGTATTTT.

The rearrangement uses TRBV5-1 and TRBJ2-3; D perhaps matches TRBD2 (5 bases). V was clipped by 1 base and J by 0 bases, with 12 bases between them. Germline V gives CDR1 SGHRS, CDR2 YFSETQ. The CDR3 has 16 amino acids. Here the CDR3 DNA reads TGCGCCAGCAGCTTGACCCGACTACGCAGCACAGATACGCAGTATTTT. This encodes CASSLTRLRSTDTQYF. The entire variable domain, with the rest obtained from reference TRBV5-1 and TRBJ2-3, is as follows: KAGVTQTPRYLIKTRGQQVTLSCSPISGHRSVSWYQQTPGQGLQFLFEYFSETQRNKGNFPGRFSGRQFSNSRSEMNVSTLELGDSALYLCASSLTRLRSTDTQYFGPGTRLTVL.

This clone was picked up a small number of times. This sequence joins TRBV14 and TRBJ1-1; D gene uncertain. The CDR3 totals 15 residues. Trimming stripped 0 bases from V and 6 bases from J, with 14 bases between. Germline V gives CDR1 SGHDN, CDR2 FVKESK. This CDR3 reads CASSQERTSGAEAFF. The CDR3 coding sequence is TGTGCCAGCAGCCAAGAAAGGACGAGCGGCGCTGAAGCTTTCTTT. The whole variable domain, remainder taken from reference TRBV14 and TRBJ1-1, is EAGVTQFPSHSVIEKGQTVTLRCDPISGHDNLYWYRRVMGKEIKFLLHFVKESKQDESGMPNNRFLAERTGGTYSTLKVQPAELEDSGVYFCASSQERTSGAEAFFGQGTRLTVV.

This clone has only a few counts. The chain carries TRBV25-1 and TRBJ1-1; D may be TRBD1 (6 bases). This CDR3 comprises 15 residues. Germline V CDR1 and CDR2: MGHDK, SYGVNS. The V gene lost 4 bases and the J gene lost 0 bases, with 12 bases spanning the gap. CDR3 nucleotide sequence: TGTGCCAGCAGTGCAACGGGACACTTGAACACTGAAGCTTTCTTT. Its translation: CASSATGHLNTEAFF.

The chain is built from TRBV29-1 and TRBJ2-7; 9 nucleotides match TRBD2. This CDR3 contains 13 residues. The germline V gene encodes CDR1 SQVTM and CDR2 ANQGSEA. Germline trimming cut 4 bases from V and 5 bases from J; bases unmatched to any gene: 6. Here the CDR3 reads CSVGDSGSHEQYF. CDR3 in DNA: TGCAGCGTTGGCGATAGCGGGAGTCACGAGCAGTACTTC.

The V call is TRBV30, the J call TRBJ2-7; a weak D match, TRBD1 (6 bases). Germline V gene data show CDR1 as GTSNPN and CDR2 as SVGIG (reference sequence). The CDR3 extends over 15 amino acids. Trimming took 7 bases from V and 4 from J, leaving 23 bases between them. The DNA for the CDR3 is TGTGCCTCCTTAGACAGGCTACGAGGGAAATACGAGCAGTACTTC. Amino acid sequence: CASLDRLRGKYEQYF.

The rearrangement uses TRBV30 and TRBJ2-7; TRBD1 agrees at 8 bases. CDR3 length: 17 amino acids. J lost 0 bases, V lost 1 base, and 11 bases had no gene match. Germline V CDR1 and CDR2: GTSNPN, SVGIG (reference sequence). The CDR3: CAWSGTGSGGNSYEQYF. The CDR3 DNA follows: TGTGCCTGGAGTGGGACAGGGAGTGGGGGTAACTCCTACGAGCAGTACTTC.

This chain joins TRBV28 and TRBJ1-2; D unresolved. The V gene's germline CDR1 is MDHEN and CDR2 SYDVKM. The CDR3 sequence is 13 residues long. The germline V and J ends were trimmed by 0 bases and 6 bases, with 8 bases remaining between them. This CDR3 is CASSLWTENGYTF. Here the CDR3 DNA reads TGTGCCAGCAGTTTATGGACCGAGAATGGCTACACCTTC.

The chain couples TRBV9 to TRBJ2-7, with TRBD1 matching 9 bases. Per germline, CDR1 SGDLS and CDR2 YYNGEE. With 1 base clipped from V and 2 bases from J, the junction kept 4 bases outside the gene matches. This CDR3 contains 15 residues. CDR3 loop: CASSVWGTGTYEQYF. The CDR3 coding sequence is TGTGCCAGCAGCGTATGGGGGACAGGGACCTACGAGCAGTACTTC.

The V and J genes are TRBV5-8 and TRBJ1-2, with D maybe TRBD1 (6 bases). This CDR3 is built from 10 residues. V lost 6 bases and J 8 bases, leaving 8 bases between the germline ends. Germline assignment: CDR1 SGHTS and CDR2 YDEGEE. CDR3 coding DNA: TGTGCCAGCATCCAGGGGGGCTACACCTTC. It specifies CASIQGGYTF.

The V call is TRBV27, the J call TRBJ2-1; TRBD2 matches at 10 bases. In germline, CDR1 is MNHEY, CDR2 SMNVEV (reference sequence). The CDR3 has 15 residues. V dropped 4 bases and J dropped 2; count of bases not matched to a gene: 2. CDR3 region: CASSSLAGTYNEQFF. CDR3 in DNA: TGTGCCAGCAGTTCACTAGCGGGAACCTACAATGAGCAGTTCTTC.

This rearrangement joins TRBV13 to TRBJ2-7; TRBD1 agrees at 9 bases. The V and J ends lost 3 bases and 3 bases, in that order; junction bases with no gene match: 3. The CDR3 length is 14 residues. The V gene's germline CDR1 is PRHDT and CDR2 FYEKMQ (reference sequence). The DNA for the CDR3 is TGTGCCAGCAGCTTTTGGGGACAGGGCTACGAGCAGTACTTC. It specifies CASSFWGQGYEQYF.

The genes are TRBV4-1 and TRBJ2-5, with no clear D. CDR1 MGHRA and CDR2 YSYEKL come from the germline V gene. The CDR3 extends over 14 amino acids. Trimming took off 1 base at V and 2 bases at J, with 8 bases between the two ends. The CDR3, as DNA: TGCGCCAGCAGCCAAGGTCCCTGGCAAGAGACCCAGTACTTC. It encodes CASSQGPWQETQYF.

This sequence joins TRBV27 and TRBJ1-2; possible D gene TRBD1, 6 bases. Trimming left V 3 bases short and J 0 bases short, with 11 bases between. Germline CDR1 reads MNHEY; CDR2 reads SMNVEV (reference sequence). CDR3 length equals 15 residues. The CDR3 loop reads CASSLRGGTNYGYTF. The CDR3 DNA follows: TGTGCCAGCAGTTTGAGGGGGGGCACTAACTATGGCTACACCTTC.

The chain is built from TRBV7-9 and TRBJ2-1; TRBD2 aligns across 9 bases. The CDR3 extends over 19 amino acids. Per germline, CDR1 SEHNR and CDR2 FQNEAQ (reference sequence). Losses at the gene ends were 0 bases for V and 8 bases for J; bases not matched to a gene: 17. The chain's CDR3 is CASSLALGGPGTSRDEQFF. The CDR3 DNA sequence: TGTGCCAGCAGCTTAGCGCTGGGGGGACCCGGGACTAGCAGGGATGAGCAGTTCTTC.

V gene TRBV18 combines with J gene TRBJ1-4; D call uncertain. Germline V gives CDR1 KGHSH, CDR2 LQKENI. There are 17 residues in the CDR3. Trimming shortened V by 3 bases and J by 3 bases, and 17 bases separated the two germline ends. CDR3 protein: CASSPYRVGEPNEKLFF. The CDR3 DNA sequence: TGTGCCAGCTCACCCTACCGGGTCGGGGAACCTAATGAAAAACTGTTTTTT.

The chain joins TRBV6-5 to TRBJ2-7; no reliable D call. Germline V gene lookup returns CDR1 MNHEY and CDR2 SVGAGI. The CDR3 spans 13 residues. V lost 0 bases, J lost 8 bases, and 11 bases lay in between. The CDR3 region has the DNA TGTGCCAGCAGTTACTCCTCGACCGCGCAGCAGTACTTC. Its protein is CASSYSSTAQQYF.

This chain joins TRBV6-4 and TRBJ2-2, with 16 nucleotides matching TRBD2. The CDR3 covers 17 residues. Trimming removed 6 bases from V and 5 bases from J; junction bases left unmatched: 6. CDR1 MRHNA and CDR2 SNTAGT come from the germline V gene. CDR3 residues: CASSAGLAGGPTGELFF. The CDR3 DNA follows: TGTGCCAGCAGCGCGGGACTAGCGGGAGGGCCGACCGGGGAGCTGTTTTTT.